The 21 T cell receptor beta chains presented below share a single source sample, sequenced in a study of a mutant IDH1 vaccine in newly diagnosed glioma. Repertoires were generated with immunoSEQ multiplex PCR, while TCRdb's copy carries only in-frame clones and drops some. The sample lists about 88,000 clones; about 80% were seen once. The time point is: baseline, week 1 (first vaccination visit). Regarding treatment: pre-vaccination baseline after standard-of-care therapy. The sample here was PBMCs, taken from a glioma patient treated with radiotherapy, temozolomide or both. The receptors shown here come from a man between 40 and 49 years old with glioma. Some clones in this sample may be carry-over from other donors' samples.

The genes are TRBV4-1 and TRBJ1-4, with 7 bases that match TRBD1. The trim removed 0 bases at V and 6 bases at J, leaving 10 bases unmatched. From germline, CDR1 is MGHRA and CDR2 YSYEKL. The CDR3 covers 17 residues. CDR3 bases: TGCGCCAGCAGCCAAGATGAATCTGGGGACAGTTATGAAAAACTGTTTTTT. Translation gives CASSQDESGDSYEKLFF.

The CDR3 DNA reads as TGCGCCAGCAGCGCGGGACTAGGACCCCCGGGTGACGAGCAGTACTTC. It codes for CASSAGLGPPGDEQYF. This sequence joins TRBV5-1 and TRBJ2-7; 8 bases fit TRBD2. Germline V gene lookup returns CDR1 SGHRS and CDR2 YFSETQ. After removal of 4 bases from V and 5 bases from J, the junction contained 14 bases not matched to a gene. The CDR3 extends over 16 amino acids.

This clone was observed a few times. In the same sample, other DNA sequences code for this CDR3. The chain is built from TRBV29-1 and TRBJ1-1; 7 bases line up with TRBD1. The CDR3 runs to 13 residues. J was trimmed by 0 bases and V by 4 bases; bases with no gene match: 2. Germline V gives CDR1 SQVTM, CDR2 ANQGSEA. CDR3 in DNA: TGCAGCGTTGGGACAGGTTTGAACACTGAAGCTTTCTTT. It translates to CSVGTGLNTEAFF.

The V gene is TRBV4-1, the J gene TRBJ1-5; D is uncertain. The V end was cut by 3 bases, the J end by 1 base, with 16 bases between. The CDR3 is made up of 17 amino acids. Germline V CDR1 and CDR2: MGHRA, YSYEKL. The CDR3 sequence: CASSHTSGGGSNQPQHF. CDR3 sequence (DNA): TGCGCCAGCAGCCACACCTCGGGAGGAGGAAGCAATCAGCCCCAGCATTTT.

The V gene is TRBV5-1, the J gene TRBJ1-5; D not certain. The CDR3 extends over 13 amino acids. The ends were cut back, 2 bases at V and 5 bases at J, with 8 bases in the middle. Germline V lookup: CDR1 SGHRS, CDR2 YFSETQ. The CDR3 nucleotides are TGCGCCAGCAGCTTCGAAGGCGATCAGCCCCAGCATTTT. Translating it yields CASSFEGDQPQHF.

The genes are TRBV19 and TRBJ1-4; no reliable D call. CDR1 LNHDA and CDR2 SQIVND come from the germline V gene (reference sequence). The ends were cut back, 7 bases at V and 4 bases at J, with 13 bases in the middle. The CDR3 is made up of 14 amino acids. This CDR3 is CASTGRTGNEKLFF. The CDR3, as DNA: TGTGCCAGTACCGGCCGGACGGGTAATGAAAAACTGTTTTTT. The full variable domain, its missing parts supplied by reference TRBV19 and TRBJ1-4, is DGGITQSPKYLFRKEGQNVTLSCEQNLNHDAMYWYRQDPGQGLRLIYYSQIVNDFQKGDIAEGYSVSREKKESFPLTVTSAQKNPTAFYLCASTGRTGNEKLFFGSGTQLSVL.

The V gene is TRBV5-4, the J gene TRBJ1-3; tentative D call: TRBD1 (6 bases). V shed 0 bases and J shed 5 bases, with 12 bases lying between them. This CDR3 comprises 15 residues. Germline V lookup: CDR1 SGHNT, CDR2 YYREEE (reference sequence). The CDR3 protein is CASSLDRASRNTIYF. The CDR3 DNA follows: TGTGCCAGCAGCTTGGACAGGGCGAGCCGAAACACCATATATTTT.

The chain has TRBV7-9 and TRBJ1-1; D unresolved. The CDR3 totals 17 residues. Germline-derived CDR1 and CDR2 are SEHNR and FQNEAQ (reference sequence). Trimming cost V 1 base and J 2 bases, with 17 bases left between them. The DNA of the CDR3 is TGTGCCAGCAGCTTAGAACAGATCCTCGGCCCCAACACTGAAGCTTTCTTT. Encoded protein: CASSLEQILGPNTEAFF.

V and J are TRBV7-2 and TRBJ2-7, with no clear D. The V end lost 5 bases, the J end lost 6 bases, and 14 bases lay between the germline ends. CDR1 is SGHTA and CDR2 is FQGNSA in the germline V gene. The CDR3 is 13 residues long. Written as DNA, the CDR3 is TGTGCCAGCAGCCCCTACATTACGGTCGAGCAGTACTTC. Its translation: CASSPYITVEQYF.

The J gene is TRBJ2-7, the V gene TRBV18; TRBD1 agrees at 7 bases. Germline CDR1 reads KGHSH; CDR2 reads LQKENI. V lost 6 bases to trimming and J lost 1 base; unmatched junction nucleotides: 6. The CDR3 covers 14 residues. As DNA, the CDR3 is TGTGCCAGCTCCCGGGACAGAAATTCCTACGAGCAGTACTTC. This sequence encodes CASSRDRNSYEQYF.

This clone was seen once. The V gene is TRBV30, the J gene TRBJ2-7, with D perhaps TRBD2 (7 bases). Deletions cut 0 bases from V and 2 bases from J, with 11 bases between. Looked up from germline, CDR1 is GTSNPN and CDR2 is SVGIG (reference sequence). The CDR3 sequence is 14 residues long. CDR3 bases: TGTGCCTGGAGTGTAGGGGGGGGCACCTACGAGCAGTACTTC. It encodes CAWSVGGGTYEQYF. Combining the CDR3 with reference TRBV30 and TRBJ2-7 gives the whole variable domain SQTIHQWPATLVQPVGSPLSLECTVEGTSNPNLYWYRQAAGRGLQLLFYSVGIGQISSEVPQNLSASRPQDRQFILSSKKLLLSDSGFYLCAWSVGGGTYEQYFGPGTRLTVT.

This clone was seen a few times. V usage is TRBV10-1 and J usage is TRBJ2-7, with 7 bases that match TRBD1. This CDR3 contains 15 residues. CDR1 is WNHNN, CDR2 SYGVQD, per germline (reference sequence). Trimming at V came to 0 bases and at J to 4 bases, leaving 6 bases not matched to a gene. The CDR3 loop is CASSESGTALYEQYF. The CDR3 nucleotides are TGCGCCAGCAGTGAGTCGGGGACAGCGCTTTACGAGCAGTACTTC.

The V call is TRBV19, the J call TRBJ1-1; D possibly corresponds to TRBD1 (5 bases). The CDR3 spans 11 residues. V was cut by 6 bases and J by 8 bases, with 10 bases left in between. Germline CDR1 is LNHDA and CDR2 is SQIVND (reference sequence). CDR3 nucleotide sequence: TGTGCCAGTAGGTGGGGCATGGAAGCTTTCTTT. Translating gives CASRWGMEAFF.

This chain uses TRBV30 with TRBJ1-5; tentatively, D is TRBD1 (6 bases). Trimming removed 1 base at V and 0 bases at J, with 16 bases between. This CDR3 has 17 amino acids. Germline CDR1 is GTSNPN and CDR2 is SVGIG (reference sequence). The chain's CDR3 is CAWSADRLSYSNQPQHF. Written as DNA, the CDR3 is TGTGCCTGGAGTGCCGACAGGCTGAGTTATAGCAATCAGCCCCAGCATTTT.

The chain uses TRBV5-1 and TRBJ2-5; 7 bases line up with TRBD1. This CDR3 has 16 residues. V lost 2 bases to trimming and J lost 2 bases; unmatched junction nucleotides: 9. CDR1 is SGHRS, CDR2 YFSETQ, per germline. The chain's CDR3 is CASSLAGRGSQETQYF. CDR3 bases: TGCGCCAGCAGCTTAGCCGGCAGGGGGTCGCAAGAGACCCAGTACTTC.

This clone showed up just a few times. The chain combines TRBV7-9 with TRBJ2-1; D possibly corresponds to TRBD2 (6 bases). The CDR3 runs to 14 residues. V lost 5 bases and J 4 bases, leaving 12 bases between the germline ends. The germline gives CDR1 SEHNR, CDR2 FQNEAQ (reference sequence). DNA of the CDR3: TGTGCCAGCAGCCCCGTCGGGGGTTACAATGAGCAGTTCTTC. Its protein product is CASSPVGGYNEQFF.

CDR3 in DNA: TGTGCCAGCAGTGTACAGGGAGGTTCACCCCTCCACTTT. Amino acids: CASSVQGGSPLHF. The chain combines TRBV2 with TRBJ1-6, with D maybe TRBD1 (6 bases). Trimming shortened V by 4 bases and J by 9 bases, and 10 bases separated the two germline ends. The germline gives CDR1 SNHLY, CDR2 FYNNEI. The CDR3 length is 13 residues.

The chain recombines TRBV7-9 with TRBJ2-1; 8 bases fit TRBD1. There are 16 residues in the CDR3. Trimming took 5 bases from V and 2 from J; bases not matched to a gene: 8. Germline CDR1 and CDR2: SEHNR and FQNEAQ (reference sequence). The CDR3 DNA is TGTGCCAGCAGCCCCCCGGGACAGGTAGCCTACAATGAGCAGTTCTTC. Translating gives CASSPPGQVAYNEQFF.

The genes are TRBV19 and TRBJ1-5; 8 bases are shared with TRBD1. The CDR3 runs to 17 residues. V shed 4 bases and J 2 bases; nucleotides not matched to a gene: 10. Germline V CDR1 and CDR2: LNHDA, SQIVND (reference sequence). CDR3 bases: TGTGCCAGTAGTACCTATGGACAGGGATCGGGCAATCAGCCCCAGCATTTT. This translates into CASSTYGQGSGNQPQHF.

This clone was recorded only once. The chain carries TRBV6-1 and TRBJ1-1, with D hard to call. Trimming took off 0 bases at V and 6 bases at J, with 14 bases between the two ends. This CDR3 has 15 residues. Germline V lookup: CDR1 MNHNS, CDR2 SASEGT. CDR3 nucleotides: TGTGCCAGCAGTGAAGCGACCTATTCGGGCGCTGAAGCTTTCTTT. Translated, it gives CASSEATYSGAEAFF.

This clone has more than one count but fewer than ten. The CDR3 loop is CASSRGDSNQPQHF. CDR3 nucleotide sequence: TGCGCCAGCAGCCGGGGCGACAGCAATCAGCCCCAGCATTTT. The rearrangement uses TRBV5-1 and TRBJ1-5, with D possibly TRBD1 on 5 matching bases. With 4 bases removed from V and 1 base from J, the gap between germline ends came to 9 bases. In germline, CDR1 is SGHRS, CDR2 YFSETQ. CDR3 length: 14 amino acids.